These 20 T cell receptor beta chains originate from one sample sequenced in a study of Tregs in tolerant kidney transplant recipients. The protocol was immunoSEQ multiplex PCR, while the TCRdb copy is restricted to in-frame clones and leaves out a portion. The sample totals roughly 48,000 clones; its top ten clones hold about 0.85%. This material consisted of CD4+ T cells from blood, taken before the transplant. The source is a human donor who received a combined kidney and bone marrow transplant.

As for this clone: The read comes to an end 3 residues before the CDR3 does, leaving the germline J gene to fill in the end. The chain combines TRBV10-3 with TRBJ2-3; D tentatively reads TRBD1 or TRBD2 (5 bases each). This CDR3 is built from 15 residues. Trimming took 1 base from V and 2 from J, leaving 10 bases between them. Germline lookup yields CDR1 ENHRY and CDR2 SYGVKD. The CDR3 sequence is CAISELRGDTDTQYF. CDR3 DNA, as far as it was read: TGTGCCATCAGTGAGTTAAGGGGAGACACAGATACG.

Comments on this clone: Coverage ceases 3 residues before the CDR3 finishes, and the germline J gene fills in the end. The chain is built from TRBV20-1 and TRBJ2-1, with 12 bases that match TRBD2. The germline V gene has CDR1 DFQATT and CDR2 SNEGSKA (reference sequence). V trimming: 0 bases; J trimming: 4 bases; junction bases outside the gene matches: 7. CDR3 size: 17 residues. The CDR3 loop is CSARDSRTSGNYNEQFF. The covered CDR3 bases are TGCAGTGCTAGAGACAGCCGGACTAGCGGGAATTACAATGAG.

As regards this clone: The DNA ends 3 residues before the CDR3 does, and the rest of the CDR3 is filled in from the germline J gene. The gene calls are TRBV18 and TRBJ1-5, with D perhaps matching TRBD1 (6 bases). The V end was cut by 6 bases, the J end by 0 bases, with 18 bases between. Germline V gives CDR1 KGHSH, CDR2 LQKENI. This CDR3 has 17 amino acids. CDR3 loop: CASSLTGYGDSNQPQHF. CDR3 bases read: TGTGCCAGCTCCCTCACAGGGTACGGAGATAGCAATCAGCCC. Filled out from reference TRBV18 and TRBJ1-5, the complete variable domain reads NAGVMQNPRHLVRRRGQEARLRCSPMKGHSHVYWYRQLPEEGLKFMVYLQKENIIDESGMPKERFSAEFPKEGPSILRIQQVVRGDSAAYFCASSLTGYGDSNQPQHFGDGTRLSIL.

Turning to this clone: The read gets to within 3 residues of the CDR3 end, and the germline J gene fills in the rest. This rearrangement joins TRBV15 to TRBJ2-1; weak D call: TRBD1 (5 bases). The germline V gene encodes CDR1 LNHNV and CDR2 YYDKDF (reference sequence). This CDR3 spans 14 amino acids. V lost 3 bases to trimming and J lost 4 bases, with 10 bases between them. CDR3 DNA (partial): TGTGCCACCAGCAGTATCCGACAGTACAATGAG. Protein: CATSSIRQYNE. In full, the CDR3 is CATSSIRQYNEQFF.

Concerning this clone itself: The sequence runs out 3 residues before the end of the CDR3; the remainder is reconstructed from the germline J gene. The J gene is TRBJ2-7, the V gene TRBV20-1, with TRBD2 identical over 7 bases. V trimming: 1 base; J trimming: 2 bases; junction bases outside the gene matches: 8. The CDR3 extends over 15 amino acids. The V gene's germline CDR1 is DFQATT and CDR2 SNEGSKA (reference sequence). CDR3 bases read: TGCAGTGCTAGAGCCCGGCTAGCGGAAGCCTACGAG. Protein sequence: CSARARLAEAYE. The whole CDR3 sequence reads CSARARLAEAYEQYF.

As to this clone: The CDR3 extends 3 residues past the end of the read, so its final part is completed from the germline J gene. This chain connects TRBV20-1 to TRBJ2-3; 8 bases match TRBD2. CDR1 is DFQATT and CDR2 is SNEGSKA in the germline V gene (reference sequence). There are 17 residues in the CDR3. V lost 1 base, J lost 0 bases, and 9 bases stayed unmatched. The CDR3: CSARGKERETSTDTQYF. The CDR3 bases that were read are TGCAGTGCTAGAGGGAAAGAGCGGGAGACTAGCACAGATACG.

As regards this clone: With the read ending 3 residues before the CDR3 end, the germline J gene is used to fill in that end. The chain uses TRBV5-1 and TRBJ2-7; the match to TRBD1 covers 10 bases. V was clipped by 4 bases and J by 4 bases; unmatched bases: 5. Germline-derived CDR1 and CDR2 are SGHRS and YFSETQ. This CDR3 has 14 residues. The sequenced part of the CDR3 DNA is TGCGCCAGCAGCCGGGGACAGGGGCTGTACGAG. Protein product: CASSRGQGLYE. The entire CDR3 protein reads CASSRGQGLYEQYF.

On this clone: The read ends 3 residues shy of where the CDR3 ends; the end is completed using the germline J gene. The V and J genes are TRBV2 and TRBJ1-4, with D unresolved. V lost 6 bases to trimming and J lost 0 bases, with 8 bases between them. The germline V gene has CDR1 SNHLY and CDR2 FYNNEI. The CDR3 runs 14 residues. CDR3 protein: CASRREATNEKLFF. The covered CDR3 bases are TGTGCCAGCAGGAGAGAGGCAACTAATGAAAAA.

A note on this clone: The read ends 3 residues shy of where the CDR3 ends; the end is completed using the germline J gene. The chain is built from TRBV6-1 and TRBJ2-3; 8 nucleotides match TRBD1. V lost 3 bases, J lost 2 bases, and 4 bases stayed unmatched. The CDR3 length is 15 residues. Germline V gives CDR1 MNHNS, CDR2 SASEGT. CDR3 protein: CASSEDRAHTDTQYF. The CDR3 bases that were read are TGTGCCAGCAGTGAGGACAGGGCCCACACAGATACG.

Comment on this clone: The sequenced fragment ends 3 residues before the CDR3 boundary, so the rest is inferred from the germline J gene. This chain links TRBV19 with TRBJ2-7, with D perhaps matching TRBD2 (6 bases). V lost 6 bases, J lost 3 bases, and 15 bases lay in between. Germline-derived CDR1 and CDR2 are LNHDA and SQIVND (reference sequence). CDR3 length: 14 amino acids. CDR3 in amino acids: CASSGGSAHYEQYF. Incomplete CDR3 DNA: TGTGCCAGTAGCGGGGGATCAGCGCACTACGAG. The whole variable domain, remainder taken from reference TRBV19 and TRBJ2-7, is DGGITQSPKYLFRKEGQNVTLSCEQNLNHDAMYWYRQDPGQGLRLIYYSQIVNDFQKGDIAEGYSVSREKKESFPLTVTSAQKNPTAFYLCASSGGSAHYEQYFGPGTRLTVT.

Comments on this clone: The read ends 3 residues early relative to the CDR3; the germline J gene fills the gap. The V gene is TRBV2, the J gene TRBJ2-3, with 8 bases matching TRBD1. V lost 1 base to trimming and J lost 6 bases; unmatched junction nucleotides: 6. The CDR3 is 15 amino acids. Germline-derived CDR1 and CDR2 are SNHLY and FYNNEI. The CDR3 bases that were read are TGTGCCAGCAGTGAAGGACAGGGGAAAACCGATACG. Protein sequence: CASSEGQGKTDT. The full-length CDR3 reads as CASSEGQGKTDTQYF. The whole variable domain, filled in from reference TRBV2 and TRBJ2-3, reads EPEVTQTPSHQVTQMGQEVILRCVPISNHLYFYWYRQILGQKVEFLVSFYNNEISEKSEIFDDQFSVERPDGSNFTLKIRSTKLEDSAMYFCASSEGQGKTDTQYFGPGTRLTVL.

As to this clone: Coverage ceases 3 residues before the CDR3 finishes, and the germline J gene fills in the end. This chain joins TRBV30 and TRBJ1-5; TRBD1 matches at 9 bases. V trimming: 0 bases; J trimming: 5 bases; junction bases outside the gene matches: 5. The germline CDR1 and CDR2 sequences are GTSNPN and SVGIG (reference sequence). There are 15 residues in the CDR3. The CDR3 loop reads CAWSVRGQGDQPQHF. The CDR3 bases that were read are TGTGCCTGGAGTGTACGGGGACAGGGAGATCAGCCC. Combining the CDR3 with reference TRBV30 and TRBJ1-5 gives the whole variable domain SQTIHQWPATLVQPVGSPLSLECTVEGTSNPNLYWYRQAAGRGLQLLFYSVGIGQISSEVPQNLSASRPQDRQFILSSKKLLLSDSGFYLCAWSVRGQGDQPQHFGDGTRLSIL.

Remarks on this clone: The read falls 3 residues short of the CDR3 end, and the missing part is taken from the germline J gene. The V call is TRBV5-6, the J call TRBJ2-1; 9 bases map to TRBD2. Trimming at V came to 0 bases and at J to 6 bases, leaving 4 bases not matched to a gene. The CDR3 sequence is 15 residues long. Germline values: CDR1 SGHDT, CDR2 YYEEEE. The sequenced part of the CDR3 DNA is TGTGCCAGCAGCTTGGGCGGGAGGGCCACCAATGAG. Protein sequence: CASSLGGRATNE. The full CDR3 is CASSLGGRATNEQFF.

Comment on this clone: The CDR3 extends 3 residues past the end of the read, so its final part is completed from the germline J gene. This rearrangement joins TRBV5-1 to TRBJ2-1, with no clear D. Trimming removed 0 bases from V and 2 bases from J, with 6 bases in between. Germline loops: CDR1 SGHRS, CDR2 YFSETQ. The CDR3 extends over 14 amino acids. The CDR3 protein is CASSLEGPYNEQFF. The part of the CDR3 DNA that was read is TGCGCCAGCAGCTTGGAAGGGCCCTACAATGAG.

On this clone itself: The read stops 3 residues short of the end of the CDR3; the missing end is completed from the germline J gene. The V gene is TRBV2, the J gene TRBJ2-3; D gene uncertain. The germline gives CDR1 SNHLY, CDR2 FYNNEI. V lost 3 bases and J 0 bases, leaving 10 bases between the germline ends. The CDR3 runs 15 residues. CDR3 residues: CASSDRATSTDTQYF. The DNA read from the CDR3 is TGTGCCAGCAGTGATAGGGCTACTAGCACAGATACG.

As for this clone: The read terminates 3 residues before the CDR3 end, so the remaining end is supplied by the germline J gene. The chain employs TRBV6-1 and TRBJ2-7; possibly TRBD1 for D (5 bases). This CDR3 is built from 15 residues. V lost 4 bases and J 2 bases, leaving 15 bases between the germline ends. Germline-derived CDR1 and CDR2 are MNHNS and SASEGT. The sequenced part of the CDR3 DNA is TGTGCCAGCAGTGCCCTTTCTAGGACACCCTACGAG. Residues: CASSALSRTPYE. The complete CDR3 protein is CASSALSRTPYEQYF.

About this clone: Read sequence stops 3 residues before the CDR3 end, and the germline J gene provides the missing end. The V gene is TRBV19, the J gene TRBJ2-3; 8 positions match TRBD1. V lost 5 bases to trimming and J lost 1 base; unmatched junction nucleotides: 11. CDR3 length equals 17 residues. Germline V gene lookup returns CDR1 LNHDA and CDR2 SQIVND (reference sequence). The CDR3 region is CASSSNQGALGTDTQYF. The sequenced CDR3 bases are TGTGCCAGTAGTTCAAACCAGGGGGCGTTGGGCACAGATACG.

As for this clone: Read coverage stops 3 residues before the CDR3 terminus; the germline J gene supplies the remainder. The chain has TRBV30 and TRBJ1-6; 11 bases are a match to TRBD1. With 0 bases clipped from V and 9 bases from J, the junction kept 4 bases outside the gene matches. Per germline, CDR1 GTSNPN and CDR2 SVGIG (reference sequence). The CDR3 is 15 amino acids. Here the CDR3 reads CAWSVGGTGGSPLHF. The CDR3 DNA, read in part, is TGTGCCTGGAGTGTAGGGGGGACAGGGGGTTCACCC.

As regards this clone: The CDR3 is cut off 3 residues early in the read; its end comes from the germline J gene. The chain recombines TRBV7-9 with TRBJ1-5, with 7 bases lining up with TRBD1. This CDR3 has 13 residues. V lost 2 bases and J lost 5; bases outside the gene matches: 0. In germline, CDR1 is SEHNR, CDR2 FQNEAQ (reference sequence). Incomplete CDR3 DNA: TGTGCCAGCAGCTTACAGGGGGATCAGCCC. Protein: CASSLQGDQP. From start to end, the CDR3 is CASSLQGDQPQHF.

Concerning this clone itself: The read falls 3 residues short of the CDR3 end, and the missing part is taken from the germline J gene. The genes are TRBV5-1 and TRBJ2-1, with 11 bases lining up with TRBD2. Looked up from germline, CDR1 is SGHRS and CDR2 is YFSETQ. The CDR3 extends over 17 amino acids. V was clipped by 4 bases and J by 1 base; unmatched bases: 7. The CDR3 spells CASSIGTSGMSYNEQFF. The covered CDR3 bases are TGCGCCAGCAGCATTGGGACTAGCGGAATGTCCTACAATGAG.